Reported below is one T cell receptor (beta chain). Its antigen is currently unknown. The V end lost 0 bases, the J end lost 9 bases, and 12 bases lay between the germline ends. Germline values: CDR1 LNHNV, CDR2 YYDKDF (reference sequence). The CDR3 is 14 residues long. The data were taken from a study of T cells in localized non-small cell lung cancer. Study conclusions and caveats: There was higher T cell clonality in uninvolved adjacent lung than in tumor, and it was highest there. Sequencing was restricted to one tumor region; therefore, heterogeneity remains possible. A median of around 58 clones ranked among the top 100 in tumor appeared in adjacent lung.

Sequencing used immunoSEQ multiplex PCR; TCRdb keeps in-frame clones, though not all of them. The sample holds approximately 41,000 clones; roughly 89% are singletons and the top ten take approximately 5.4%. The rearrangement joins TRBV15 to TRBJ2-1; either TRBD1 or TRBD2 may supply D (5 bases each). The source of this sequence is a male donor at least 60 years old with stage II lung adenocarcinoma. The starting material was peripheral blood mononuclear cells, obtained before any cancer treatment. CDR3 sequence reads: CATSRDRGPFEQFF. CDR3 DNA: TGTGCCACCAGCAGAGATAGGGGACCCTTTGAGCAGTTCTTC.